The entry below gives a single T cell receptor (beta chain) sequence along with its context. What antigen it recognizes has not been identified. No clone much larger than this one lies a single base away; base qualities are absent. CDR1 and CDR2 are drawn from the germline V gene (reference sequence): SGHKS, YYEKEE. V is pared back by 4 bases and J by 0 bases, with 23 bases lying between the germline termini. Including the terminal cysteine and phenylalanine, the CDR3 comprises 18 residues. Kept here is only the CDR3 DNA, which spans 54 bases and is read in frame from base 1. Donors were about 36 systemically healthy Caucasian individuals from Russia aged roughly 6 to 90 years. About 10 milliliters of peripheral blood were collected from each donor into EDTA-treated Vacutainer tubes. Ficoll-Paque density-gradient centrifugation was used to isolate PBMCs, with at least 6.5 million per sample. Trizol reagent was used to extract total RNA from PBMCs, with at least 6 micrograms per sample. Naive CD45RAhigh/CD27high T cell percentages were measured by flow cytometry on a PBMC aliquot from every donor.

The method behind the library was 5' RACE. A second roughly 7 to 11 cycle PCR used a sample-barcoded 5' primer and a J-beta primer mix. Each TCR beta cDNA molecule received a unique molecular identifier from a template-switch 5' adaptor carrying 12 random nucleotides. At least 3 million CDR3-containing paired-end reads were obtained from each sample. The Mint cDNA synthesis kit, primed by a TRBC-specific oligonucleotide, was used to synthesize first-strand cDNA from all RNA. Following uracil-DNA glycosylase treatment, all cDNA underwent a first 18-cycle PCR with the universal primers M1SS and BC2_uni_R. Per the original workflow: Each sample was normalized by randomly selecting 1 million high-quality reads, each carrying a distinct molecular identifier. Instead of being binned into consensus sequences, reads that shared molecular identifiers were thrown out. MiTCR, set to a Q25 quality threshold and the strictest error-elimination algorithm, was used for CDR3 identification, clonotype clustering and error correction. A nonparametric unseen species model with Euler transformation was used to estimate a lower bound on total TCR beta diversity. TCRdb reprocessed the public reads (quality trimming at Q25 with fastp, clone calling with MiXCR) and kept in-frame beta chains. Rows with a matching CDR3 protein are joined into one entry that keeps the most common DNA and genes. In this record, the V and J calls reflect TCRdb's handling and not the investigators' own analysis. Recorded for this sample are fewer than 2,000,000 distinct CDR3 sequences; 39% of them occurred a single time. The ten top clones hold under 25% of the sample.

This specimen comes from a study of blood T cells in healthy people across ages (dated by TCRdb to the mid-2010s). For the study in its entirety: Template switching captured roughly one uniquely barcoded TCR beta cDNA molecule per two T cells in model experiments. To track age-related changes in TCR beta repertoire diversity, the study relied on deep sequencing normalized with unique cDNA molecular identifiers. Donors were grouped into four age groups: young (average approximately 15 years), middle-aged (39), aged (about 60) and long-lived (just over 80). To avoid experimental bias, donors of different ages were randomly spread across the sequencing lanes. Using the same blood draw, the study looked at two additional independent replicas of 1 million unique cDNA reads for two donors, one aged 18 to 29 and the other aged 80 or older. The paper's findings and limits, for the study overall: Because the CMV infection status of the donors was unknown, age-related changes in expanded clonotypes may potentially have been confounded. As age increased, observed TCR beta diversity per million T cells dropped in a roughly linear way, and a significant reduction was already evident by age about 40. Since profiling was done on bulk unsorted PBMCs, naive and antigen-experienced compartments could not be conclusively compared. Estimates of total diversity from one million sequenced T cells were regarded as lower bounds and underestimates. Compared with the aged group, more naive CD4+ T cells, fewer expanded clones and increased TCR diversity were shown by the long-lived group, suggesting age selection. The percentage of naive T cells measured by flow cytometry correlated strongly with observed TCR beta diversity.

The specimen sequenced was blood. The rearrangement joined TRBV5-5 to TRBJ2-7; TRBD1 might be the D gene, on 6 matching bases. The sequence derives from a human donor in good health. The DNA reads as follows: TGTGCCAGCAGCACGTCTACAGGGATACGAACCAGCTCCTACGAGCAGTACTTC. This gives the protein CASSTSTGIRTSSYEQYF.